This record concerns one T cell receptor (beta chain) sequence. Its antigen remains unknown. CDR1 and CDR2 from the germline V gene are SNHLY and FYNNEI. This CDR3 has 11 residues. The V gene lost 7 bases and the J gene lost 2 bases, with 5 bases spanning the gap. The protocol was immunoSEQ multiplex PCR, while the TCRdb copy is restricted to in-frame clones and leaves out a portion. Of 95,000 or so clones in the sample, 80% to 90% were seen once. This sample was included in a study of radiation and T cells in renal cell carcinoma. Broader study findings: No pretreatment tumor biopsies were available for baseline clonotypes.

The time point denotes: baseline pretreatment blood. Stated treatment: 15 Gy SBRT to primary tumor, nephrectomy 4 weeks later. The specimen was blood, collected from a patient whose treatment included radiotherapy and nephrectomy. The chain links TRBV2 to TRBJ2-5; D unclear. The TCR comes from a man in his fifties or sixties with renal cell carcinoma. The CDR3 sequence is CASTVQETQYF. CDR3 nucleotide sequence: TGTGCCAGCACGGTTCAAGAGACCCAGTACTTC. The full variable domain, its missing parts supplied by reference TRBV2 and TRBJ2-5, is EPEVTQTPSHQVTQMGQEVILRCVPISNHLYFYWYRQILGQKVEFLVSFYNNEISEKSEIFDDQFSVERPDGSNFTLKIRSTKLEDSAMYFCASTVQETQYFGPGTRLLVL.